This TCR beta chain was retrieved from a study of shared clonotypes between healthy human individuals (dated by TCRdb to the early 2020s). About the full investigation: A couple of women and a few men aged 18 to 49 years were included in the cohort. Between about 0.85 and 9.5 billion PBMCs per donor were obtained by leukapheresis. Blood TCR repertoires of four to six healthy adults were deeply sequenced to estimate repertoire size and the extent of clonotype sharing between individuals. To increase sequencing depth and limit assay-specific biases, TCR repertoire library preparation and sequencing were carried out by different laboratories using diverse techniques. For each donor, three plates each were used for CD4 naive and CD4 memory, two plates were used for CD8 naive, and one plate was used for CD8 memory.

As for this clone: This receptor's antigen is unknown. Base quality data are lacking; no much larger clone is found one base away.

Points the paper makes about the study in general: The small number of donors limited the genetic and exposure-history diversity represented. When several donors were compared, the shared fraction of clonotypes was approximately 5% for naive CD4, roughly 3.4% for naive CD8, roughly 2.3% for memory CD4, and 0.35% to 0.5% for memory CD8. Based on pairwise subsampling, the degree of clonotype sharing among donors was expected to be affected by sequencing depth. Sampling was restricted to blood, and TCR repertoires in tissues likely differ from the TCR repertoires found in blood. Incomplete sequencing was indicated by rarefaction of sorted-subset datasets, despite the large sequencing depth. Higher generation probabilities were observed for clonotypes shared by all four sorted-subset donors than for non-shared clonotypes. Larger estimated clonotype richness was generally found for naive subsets than for memory subsets.

The germline V gene supplies CDR1 MDHEN and CDR2 SYDVKM. Measured from the cysteine to the phenylalanine, the CDR3 is 16 residues long. Only the CDR3 region is kept as DNA, spanning 48 bases read in frame from base 1. Trimmed from V: 3 bases; trimmed from J: 8 bases; junction bases lacking a gene match: 15. TCR CDR3 regions were amplified from genomic DNA by multiplex PCR using the deep immunoSEQ assay. Extracted genomic DNA from each cell subset was spread evenly across all wells of several immunoSEQ 96-well plates, with each plate serving as a replicate. Each replicate PCR for sorted subsets received around 200 ng genomic DNA, equal to about 30,000 T cell genomes. Purified libraries were measured with a Qubit 3.0 fluorometer, size-checked on a Bioanalyzer 2100, and measured again with the KAPA Library Quantification kit. Each immunoSEQ 96-well plate was sequenced on its own single-read 150-cycle Illumina NextSeq 550 flow cell. The authors' analysis ran thus. Because the immunoSEQ output held only junctional sequences and lacked quality scores, the filtering could not match the filtering applied to full-length reads. To assign V/J genes and CDR3, sequences were annotated using PyIR, a Python wrapper for IgBLAST v1.9, with IMGT germline references. Reads with weak V/J assignments (E-value above 1e-6), missing CDR3, stop codons, out-of-frame junctions, or ambiguous translated residues were removed. V3J clonotypes were defined as sequences sharing an identical inferred V gene, J gene, and CDR3 amino acid sequence. The percentage overlap between two repertoires was calculated by dividing the number of shared unique clonotypes by the size of the smaller repertoire. Three approaches were used to assess repertoire richness: RTK rarefaction, the Chao1 estimator, and Recon v2.1 estimates of unobserved clonotypes. OLGA was used to compute generation probabilities for all TCRbeta clonotypes that the gDNA method yielded from a handful of donors. TCRdb mirrors the immuneACCESS table, restricted to in-frame sequences. Some clones are absent from its copies; in checked studies, under half trace to an unresolved V gene, and the reason for the others is unknown. V and J calls and clone size follow that table, whereas D and trimming were derived from the DNA. The sample table shows about a million clones, and 70% to 80% are seen once. In total, the top ten clones hold almost 0.9% of the sample.

Donors were healthy HIV-negative adults with no recently reported acute infections or vaccinations. All donors were Caucasian adults living in Nashville, Tennessee, USA. Magnetic negative selection was used to enrich CD4+ T cells, after which naive cells were positively selected on CD45RA and the negative fraction became the memory subset. Blood was obtained by leukapheresis, after which PBMCs were separated by Ficoll-Histopaque density gradient centrifugation and cryopreserved in liquid nitrogen vapor phase. Purity and quantity of every magnetically sorted T cell population were checked by analytical flow cytometry. Genomic DNA was isolated from every sorted fraction and measured by UV absorbance on a Nanodrop 2000c.

The V and J genes are TRBV28 and TRBJ1-2; a stretch of 7 junction bases matches TRBD1. The sample consisted of memory CD4+ T cells from PBMCs. The cell subset or site label here, explained by the study, means: CD45RA-negative fraction. This TCR was recovered from a man between 18 and 35 years old in good health. Some clones in this sample may be carry-over from other donors' samples. Here the CDR3 is given as CASSFASVTGRMGYTF. The nucleotide sequence reads as follows: TGTGCCAGCAGTTTTGCTTCTGTGACAGGGCGGATGGGCTACACCTTC.